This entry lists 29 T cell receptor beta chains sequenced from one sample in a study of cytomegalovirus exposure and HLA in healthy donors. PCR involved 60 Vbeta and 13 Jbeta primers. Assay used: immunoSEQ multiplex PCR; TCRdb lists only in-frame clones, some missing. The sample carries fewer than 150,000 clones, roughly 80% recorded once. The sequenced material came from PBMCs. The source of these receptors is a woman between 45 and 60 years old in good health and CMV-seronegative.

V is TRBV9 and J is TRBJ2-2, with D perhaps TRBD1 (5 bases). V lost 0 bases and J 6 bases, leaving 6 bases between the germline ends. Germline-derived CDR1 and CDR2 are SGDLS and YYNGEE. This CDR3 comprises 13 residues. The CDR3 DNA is TGTGCCAGCAGCGTAGTACAGGCCGGGGAGCTGTTTTTT. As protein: CASSVVQAGELFF.

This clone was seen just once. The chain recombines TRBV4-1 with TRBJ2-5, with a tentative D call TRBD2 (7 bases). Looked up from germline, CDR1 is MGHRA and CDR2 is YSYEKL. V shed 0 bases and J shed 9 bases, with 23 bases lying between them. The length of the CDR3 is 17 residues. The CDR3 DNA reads TGCGCCAGCAGCCAAGATCTTTTGGCGGGGGCCGGGGTGTCCCAGTACTTC. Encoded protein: CASSQDLLAGAGVSQYF.

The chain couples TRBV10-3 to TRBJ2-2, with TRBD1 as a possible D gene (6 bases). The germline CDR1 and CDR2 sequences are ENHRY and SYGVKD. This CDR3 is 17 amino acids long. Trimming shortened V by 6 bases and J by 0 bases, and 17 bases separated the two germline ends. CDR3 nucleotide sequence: TGTGCCATCAGAGACCGGGACACAGCCTCGAACACCGGGGAGCTGTTTTTT. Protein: CAIRDRDTASNTGELFF.

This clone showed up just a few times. Written as DNA, the CDR3 is TGTGCCAGCAGTTTCGTTTCGGGACAGGGAGAAGAGACCCAGTACTTC. Protein: CASSFVSGQGEETQYF. The gene calls are TRBV28 and TRBJ2-5; 9 bases agree with TRBD1. The ends lost 3 bases at V and 3 bases at J; junction bases unmatched: 8. The CDR3 is made up of 16 amino acids. Germline V gene data show CDR1 as MDHEN and CDR2 as SYDVKM.

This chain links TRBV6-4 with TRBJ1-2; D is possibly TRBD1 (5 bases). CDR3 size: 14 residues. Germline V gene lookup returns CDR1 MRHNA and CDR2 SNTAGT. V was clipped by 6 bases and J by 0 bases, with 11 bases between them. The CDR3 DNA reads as TGTGCCAGCAGCAAGACAGAGACTAACTATGGCTACACCTTC. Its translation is CASSKTETNYGYTF.

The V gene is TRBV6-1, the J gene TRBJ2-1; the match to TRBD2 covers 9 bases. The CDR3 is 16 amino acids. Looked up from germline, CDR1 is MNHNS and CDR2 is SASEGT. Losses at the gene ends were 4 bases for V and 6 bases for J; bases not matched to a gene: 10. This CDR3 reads CASSVRGGGAFNEQFF. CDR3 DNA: TGTGCCAGCAGTGTAAGGGGCGGGGGGGCATTCAATGAGCAGTTCTTC.

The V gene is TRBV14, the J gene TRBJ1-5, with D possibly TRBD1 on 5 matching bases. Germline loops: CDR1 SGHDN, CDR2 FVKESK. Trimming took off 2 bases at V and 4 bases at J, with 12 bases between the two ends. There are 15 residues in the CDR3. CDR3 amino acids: CASSQSGAGNQPQHF. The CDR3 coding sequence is TGTGCCAGCAGCCAATCTGGGGCAGGTAATCAGCCCCAGCATTTT.

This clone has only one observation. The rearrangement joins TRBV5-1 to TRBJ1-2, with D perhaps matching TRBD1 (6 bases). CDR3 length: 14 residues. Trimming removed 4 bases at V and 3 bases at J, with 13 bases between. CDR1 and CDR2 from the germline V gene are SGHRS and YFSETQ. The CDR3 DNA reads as TGCGCCAGCAGCCCCGGGACAAACGACTATGGCTACACCTTC. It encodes CASSPGTNDYGYTF.

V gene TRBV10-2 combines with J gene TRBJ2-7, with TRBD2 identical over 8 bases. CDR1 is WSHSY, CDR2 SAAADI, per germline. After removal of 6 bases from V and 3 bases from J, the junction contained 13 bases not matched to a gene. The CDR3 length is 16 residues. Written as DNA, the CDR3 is TGCGCCAGCAGAAGACCGGGACTAGTCCGGAACTACGAGCAGTACTTC. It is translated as CASRRPGLVRNYEQYF.

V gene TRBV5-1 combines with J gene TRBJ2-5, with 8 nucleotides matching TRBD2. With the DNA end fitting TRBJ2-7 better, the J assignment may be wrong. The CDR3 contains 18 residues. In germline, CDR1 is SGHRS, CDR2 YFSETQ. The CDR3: CASSQPYGGRGVSYEQYF. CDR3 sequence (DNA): TGCGCCAGCAGCCAACCCTACGGGGGGCGGGGGGTCTCCTACGAGCAGTACTTC.

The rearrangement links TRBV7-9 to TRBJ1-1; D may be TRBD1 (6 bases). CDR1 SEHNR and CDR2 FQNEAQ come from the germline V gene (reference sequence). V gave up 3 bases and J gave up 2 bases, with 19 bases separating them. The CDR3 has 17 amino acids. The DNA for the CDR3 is TGTGCCAGCAGCTTTTGGTGGGCGGGGGGCTCCAACACTGAAGCTTTCTTT. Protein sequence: CASSFWWAGGSNTEAFF.

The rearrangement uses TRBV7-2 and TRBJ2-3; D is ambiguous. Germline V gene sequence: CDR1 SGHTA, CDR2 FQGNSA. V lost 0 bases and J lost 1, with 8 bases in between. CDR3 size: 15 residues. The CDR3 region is CASSLASRRTDTQYF. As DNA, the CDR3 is TGTGCCAGCAGCTTAGCTAGCCGTCGCACAGATACGCAGTATTTT.

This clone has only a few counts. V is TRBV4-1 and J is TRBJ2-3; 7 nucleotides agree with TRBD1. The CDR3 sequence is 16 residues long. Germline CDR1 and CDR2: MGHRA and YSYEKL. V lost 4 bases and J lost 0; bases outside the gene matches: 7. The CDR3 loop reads CASSRSRQGSTDTQYF. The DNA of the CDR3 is TGCGCCAGCAGCCGGTCTCGACAGGGAAGCACAGATACGCAGTATTTT.

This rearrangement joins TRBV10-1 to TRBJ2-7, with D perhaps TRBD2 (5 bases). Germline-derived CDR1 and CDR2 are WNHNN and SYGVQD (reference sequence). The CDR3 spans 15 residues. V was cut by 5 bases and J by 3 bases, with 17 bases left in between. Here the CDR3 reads CASSPHRDNNYEQYF. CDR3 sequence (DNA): TGCGCCAGCAGTCCCCACCGGGATAATAACTACGAGCAGTACTTC.

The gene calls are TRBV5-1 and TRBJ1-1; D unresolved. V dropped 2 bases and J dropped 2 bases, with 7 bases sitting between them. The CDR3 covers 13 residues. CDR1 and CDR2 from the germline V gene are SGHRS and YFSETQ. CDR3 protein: CASSFPGNTEAFF. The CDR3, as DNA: TGCGCCAGCAGCTTCCCGGGAAACACTGAAGCTTTCTTT.

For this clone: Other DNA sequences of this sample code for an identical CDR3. CDR3 in DNA: TGTGCCAGCATCACGGACAGGGACCACGAGCAGTACTTC. It yields the protein CASITDRDHEQYF. The V and J genes are TRBV6-6 and TRBJ2-7, with 8 bases identical to TRBD1. CDR1 and CDR2 from the germline V gene are MNHNY and SVGAGI (reference sequence). Trimming took 7 bases from V and 5 from J; bases not matched to a gene: 7. There are 13 residues in the CDR3.

The CDR3 nucleotides read TGTGCCAGCAGTTACCCGGGGACCTACGAGCAGTACTTC. This gives the protein CASSYPGTYEQYF. V usage is TRBV6-6 and J usage is TRBJ2-7, with D possibly TRBD2 on 5 matching bases. This CDR3 has 13 amino acids. V lost 2 bases, J lost 2 bases, and 7 bases lay in between. From germline, CDR1 is MNHNY and CDR2 SVGAGI (reference sequence).

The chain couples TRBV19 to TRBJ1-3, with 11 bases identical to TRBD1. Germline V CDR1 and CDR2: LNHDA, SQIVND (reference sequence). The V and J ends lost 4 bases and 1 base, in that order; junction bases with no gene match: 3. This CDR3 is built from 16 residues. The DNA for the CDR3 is TGTGCCAGTAGTAACCGGGACAGGGGGTCTGGAAACACCATATATTTT. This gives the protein CASSNRDRGSGNTIYF.

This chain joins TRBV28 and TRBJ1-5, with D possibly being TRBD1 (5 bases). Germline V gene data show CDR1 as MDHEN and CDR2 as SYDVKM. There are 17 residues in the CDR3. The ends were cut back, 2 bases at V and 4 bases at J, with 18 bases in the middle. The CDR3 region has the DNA TGTGCCAGCAGTTTAAGGAGCCCGGGGGTCAAAAATCAGCCCCAGCATTTT. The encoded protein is CASSLRSPGVKNQPQHF. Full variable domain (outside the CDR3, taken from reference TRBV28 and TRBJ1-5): DVKVTQSSRYLVKRTGEKVFLECVQDMDHENMFWYRQDPGLGLRLIYFSYDVKMKEKGDIPEGYSVSREKKERFSLILESASTNQTSMYLCASSLRSPGVKNQPQHFGDGTRLSIL.

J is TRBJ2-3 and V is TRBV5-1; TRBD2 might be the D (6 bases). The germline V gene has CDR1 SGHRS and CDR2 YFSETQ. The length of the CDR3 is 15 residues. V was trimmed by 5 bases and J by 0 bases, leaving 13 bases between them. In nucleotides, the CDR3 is TGCGCCAGCAGGCCGGACGGGACTAGCACAGATACGCAGTATTTT. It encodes CASRPDGTSTDTQYF.

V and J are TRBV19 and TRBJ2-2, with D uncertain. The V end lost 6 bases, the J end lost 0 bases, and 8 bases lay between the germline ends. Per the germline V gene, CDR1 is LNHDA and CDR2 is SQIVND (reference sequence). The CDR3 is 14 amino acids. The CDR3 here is CASRYSSNTGELFF. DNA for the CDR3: TGTGCCAGTAGGTATAGCTCGAACACCGGGGAGCTGTTTTTT.

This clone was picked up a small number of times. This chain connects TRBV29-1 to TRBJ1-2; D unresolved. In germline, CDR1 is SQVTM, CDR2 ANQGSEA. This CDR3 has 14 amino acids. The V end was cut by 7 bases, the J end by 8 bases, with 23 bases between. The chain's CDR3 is CSAPNLAYRGGYTF. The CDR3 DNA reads TGCAGCGCACCTAACCTGGCCTACCGAGGGGGCTACACCTTC.

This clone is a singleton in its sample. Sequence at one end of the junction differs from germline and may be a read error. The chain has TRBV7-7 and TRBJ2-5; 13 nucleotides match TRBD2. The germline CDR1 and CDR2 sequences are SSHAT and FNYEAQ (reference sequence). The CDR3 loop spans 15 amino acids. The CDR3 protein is CASSQGTSGAETQYF. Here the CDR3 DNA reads TGTGCTAGCAGCCAGGGGACTAGCGGGGCAGAGACCCAGTACTTC.

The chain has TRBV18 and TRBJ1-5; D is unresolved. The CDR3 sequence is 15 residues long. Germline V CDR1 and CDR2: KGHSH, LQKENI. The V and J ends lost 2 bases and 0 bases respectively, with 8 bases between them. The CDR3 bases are TGTGCCAGCTCACCAGGACTCAATAGCAATCAGCCCCAGCATTTT. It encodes CASSPGLNSNQPQHF.

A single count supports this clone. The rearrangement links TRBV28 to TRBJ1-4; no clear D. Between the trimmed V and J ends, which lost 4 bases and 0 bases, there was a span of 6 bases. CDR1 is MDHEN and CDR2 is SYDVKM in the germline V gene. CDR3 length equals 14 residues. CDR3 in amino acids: CASSWQATNEKLFF. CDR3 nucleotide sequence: TGTGCCAGCAGTTGGCAGGCAACTAATGAAAAACTGTTTTTT.

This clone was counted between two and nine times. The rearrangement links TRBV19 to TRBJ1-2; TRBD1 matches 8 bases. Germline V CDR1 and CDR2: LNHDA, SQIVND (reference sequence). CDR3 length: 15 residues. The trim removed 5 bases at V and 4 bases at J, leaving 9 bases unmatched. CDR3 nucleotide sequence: TGTGCCAGTAGTCCTCCGACAGGGGCTAGCTATGGCTACACCTTC. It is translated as CASSPPTGASYGYTF. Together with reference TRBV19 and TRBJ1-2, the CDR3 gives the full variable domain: DGGITQSPKYLFRKEGQNVTLSCEQNLNHDAMYWYRQDPGQGLRLIYYSQIVNDFQKGDIAEGYSVSREKKESFPLTVTSAQKNPTAFYLCASSPPTGASYGYTFGSGTRLTVV.

In DNA, the CDR3 is TGTGCCAGCAGTTACCCGGGACTAGCGGGGGGCTCCTACAATGAGCAGTTCTTC. This encodes CASSYPGLAGGSYNEQFF. The chain combines TRBV27 with TRBJ2-1; TRBD2 matches 15 bases. Germline assignment: CDR1 MNHEY and CDR2 SMNVEV (reference sequence). The V gene end was trimmed by 4 bases and the J gene end by 0 bases; junction bases not matched to a gene: 4. The CDR3 loop spans 18 amino acids.

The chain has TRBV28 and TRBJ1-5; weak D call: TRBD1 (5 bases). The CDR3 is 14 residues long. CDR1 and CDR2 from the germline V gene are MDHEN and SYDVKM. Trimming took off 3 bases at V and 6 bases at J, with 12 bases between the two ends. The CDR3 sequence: CASSFRQGSQPQHF. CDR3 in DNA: TGTGCCAGCAGTTTTAGGCAGGGTAGTCAGCCCCAGCATTTT.

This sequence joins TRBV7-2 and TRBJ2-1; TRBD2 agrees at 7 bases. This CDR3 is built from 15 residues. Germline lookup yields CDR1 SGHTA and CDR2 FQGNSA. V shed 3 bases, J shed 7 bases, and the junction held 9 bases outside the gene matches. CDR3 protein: CASSLFAGGWNEQFF. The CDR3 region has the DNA TGTGCCAGCAGCTTGTTCGCCGGGGGGTGGAATGAGCAGTTCTTC.